The sample holds many counts of the clone carrying this T cell receptor (beta chain). TCRdb redid the calling of the 5' RACE reads with MiXCR, one entry per CDR3 protein. The sample carries about 77,000 distinct CDR3 sequences, roughly 5.3% recorded once. CDR1 SQVTM and CDR2 ANQGSEA come from the germline V gene. CDR3 length equals 13 residues. Trimming removed 4 bases from V and 6 bases from J, with 15 bases in between. This entry belongs to a study of early T cells in non-severe SARS-CoV-2 infection. This sequence originates from an adult who was a healthcare worker with PCR-confirmed SARS-CoV-2 infection or an uninfected control (not recorded which). The sample in question was whole blood, obtained at baseline. The chain is built from TRBV29-1 and TRBJ1-1; perhaps TRBD1 as D (5 bases). The CDR3 DNA is TGCAGCGTTGCAGCCGGGGGTAGCTCTGAAGCTTTCTTT. Residues: CSVAAGGSSEAFF.